The 19 T cell receptor beta chains presented below share a single source sample, sequenced in a study of shared clonotypes between healthy human individuals. The table came from immunoSEQ multiplex PCR; TCRdb's copy has only in-frame clones and leaves some out. Of about 2 million clones listed, 85% to 95% are singletons. Source material: naive CD4+ T cells sorted from blood. Described subset: CD45RA+ positively selected. These receptors were taken from a young man in good health.

The chain is built from TRBV4-3 and TRBJ2-2; the match to TRBD1 covers 10 bases. Looked up from germline, CDR1 is LGHNA and CDR2 is YSLEER. Trimming took 3 bases from V and 6 from J; bases not matched to a gene: 4. The CDR3 loop spans 15 amino acids. DNA of the CDR3: TGCGCCAGCAGCCAGTTGGGGACAGGGGCCGGGGAGCTGTTTTTT. Its protein is CASSQLGTGAGELFF.

This chain uses TRBV9 with TRBJ1-6; no reliable D call. Germline lookup yields CDR1 SGDLS and CDR2 YYNGEE. V gave up 0 bases and J gave up 7 bases, with 11 bases separating them. The CDR3 is made up of 15 amino acids. The CDR3 sequence is CASSVARSKNSPLHF. CDR3 coding DNA: TGTGCCAGCAGCGTAGCCCGGTCAAAGAATTCACCCCTCCACTTT.

This clone appeared a single time. The gene calls are TRBV21-1 and TRBJ2-3; the table gives TRBD1 as D, unverified against the DNA. TRBV21-1 is classified as a pseudogene. The CDR3 consists of 16 residues. The CDR3 loop reads CATFGDWQGDTDTQYF. The CDR3 DNA is TGTGCCACATTCGGGGATTGGCAGGGGGACACAGATACGCAGTATTTT.

The gene calls are TRBV5-1 and TRBJ2-7; D is perhaps TRBD2 (6 bases). V was cut by 10 bases and J by 2 bases, with 16 bases left in between. Germline values: CDR1 SGHRS, CDR2 YFSETQ. The CDR3 contains 13 residues. CDR3 bases: TGCGCCCCGAGAGGGAGGACTCCCTACGAGCAGTACTTC. Protein sequence: CAPRGRTPYEQYF.

The chain is built from TRBV4-1 and TRBJ1-5; unclear D gene. V lost 0 bases and J lost 7, with 7 bases in between. This CDR3 region has 13 residues. Germline V gene lookup returns CDR1 MGHRA and CDR2 YSYEKL. The CDR3 bases are TGCGCCAGCAGCCAAGATGTAGGGCAGCCCCAGCATTTT. Its translation: CASSQDVGQPQHF.

The CDR3 nucleotides read TGCGCCAGCGGCCGGAGCACTAGCGGGACTTTGGAAGGGGAGCTGTTTTTT. Residues: CASGRSTSGTLEGELFF. This rearrangement joins TRBV5-1 to TRBJ2-2; 10 bases fit TRBD2. The CDR3 runs to 17 residues. CDR1 is SGHRS, CDR2 YFSETQ, per germline. V trimming: 7 bases; J trimming: 8 bases; junction bases outside the gene matches: 17.

This clone was detected once. The chain carries TRBV9 and TRBJ2-5; D may be TRBD1 (6 bases). Trimming took off 7 bases at V and 2 bases at J, with 9 bases between the two ends. This CDR3 spans 12 amino acids. CDR1 SGDLS and CDR2 YYNGEE come from the germline V gene. Written as DNA, the CDR3 is TGTGCCAGCGGACAGATTCAAGAGACCCAGTACTTC. It yields the protein CASGQIQETQYF.

This clone was seen a few times. This chain connects TRBV6-6 to TRBJ1-2; D is unresolved. The germline V and J ends were trimmed by 5 bases and 8 bases, with 9 bases remaining between them. Per the germline V gene, CDR1 is MNHNY and CDR2 is SVGAGI (reference sequence). The CDR3 consists of 11 residues. The CDR3, as DNA: TGTGCCAGCAGTGACCCTGGGGGCTACACCTTC. Amino acid sequence: CASSDPGGYTF.

The table lists this clone with a few counts. The J gene is TRBJ1-6, the V gene TRBV27, with D tentatively TRBD1 (6 bases). CDR1 is MNHEY and CDR2 is SMNVEV in the germline V gene (reference sequence). This CDR3 region has 17 residues. V shed 4 bases and J shed 7 bases, with 20 bases lying between them. The CDR3 coding sequence is TGTGCCAGCAGTTCTACAGGGTCGCCAGTACGGAATTCACCCCTCCACTTT. Amino acid sequence: CASSSTGSPVRNSPLHF.

The CDR3: CASSPGGRTTNEKLFF. CDR3 bases: TGTGCCAGTAGTCCCGGGGGAAGAACTACTAATGAAAAACTGTTTTTT. J is TRBJ1-4 and V is TRBV19; possible D gene TRBD1, 5 bases. CDR1 LNHDA and CDR2 SQIVND come from the germline V gene (reference sequence). CDR3 length: 16 amino acids. The V end was cut by 5 bases, the J end by 2 bases, with 15 bases between.

V and J are TRBV5-1 and TRBJ1-4, with TRBD1 as a possible D gene (5 bases). V was trimmed by 2 bases and J by 4 bases, leaving 12 bases between them. Germline lookup yields CDR1 SGHRS and CDR2 YFSETQ. The CDR3 extends over 15 amino acids. CDR3 region: CASSFNGASNEKLFF. The CDR3 DNA sequence: TGCGCCAGCAGCTTTAACGGGGCCAGTAATGAAAAACTGTTTTTT.

This clone appeared a single time. The V and J genes are TRBV25-1 and TRBJ1-4, with TRBD1 matching 9 bases. V shed 5 bases and J 8 bases; nucleotides not matched to a gene: 9. The CDR3 has 15 residues. Germline V CDR1 and CDR2: MGHDK, SYGVNS. CDR3 amino acids: CASSLNRGQGEKLFF. In DNA, the CDR3 is TGTGCCAGCAGTCTTAACAGGGGGCAAGGAGAAAAACTGTTTTTT.

This sequence joins TRBV12-1 and TRBJ2-7; the table's D call of TRBD1 was not tested on the DNA. TRBV12-1 is given as a pseudogene. This CDR3 region has 16 residues. The chain's CDR3 is CASSLPRLGQHYEQYF. The CDR3 bases are TGTGCCAGCAGCCTCCCTCGACTGGGACAGCACTACGAGCAGTACTTC.

This CDR3 is CASRPGTTSNQPQHF. The CDR3 DNA reads TGTGCCAGCAGGCCTGGTACAACTAGCAATCAGCCCCAGCATTTT. The chain joins TRBV28 to TRBJ1-5; the D is unclear. The CDR3 length is 15 residues. The germline gives CDR1 MDHEN, CDR2 SYDVKM. V lost 6 bases to trimming and J lost 0 bases, with 12 bases between them.

The chain has TRBV4-3 and TRBJ1-5, with a weak D call TRBD1 (5 bases). CDR1 and CDR2 (germline): LGHNA, YSLEER. The CDR3 runs 15 residues. With 1 base removed from V and 5 bases from J, the gap between germline ends came to 12 bases. In nucleotides, the CDR3 is TGCGCCAGCAGCCAAGCGGACAACACCGATCAGCCCCAGCATTTT. This encodes CASSQADNTDQPQHF.

V gene TRBV11-2 combines with J gene TRBJ2-7; D call uncertain. The CDR3 is 15 amino acids. Germline values: CDR1 SGHAT, CDR2 FQNNGV. V dropped 6 bases and J dropped 3 bases, with 18 bases sitting between them. CDR3 sequence reads: CASRSVRNSNYEQYF. CDR3 DNA: TGTGCCAGCAGGTCGGTGAGGAACAGCAACTACGAGCAGTACTTC.

This rearrangement joins TRBV7-8 to TRBJ2-7, with D possibly TRBD2 on 5 matching bases. This CDR3 is 13 amino acids long. V lost 3 bases to trimming and J lost 7 bases, with 13 bases between them. From germline, CDR1 is SGHVS and CDR2 FQNEAQ. CDR3 sequence reads: CASSLTDGEEQYF. CDR3 coding DNA: TGTGCCAGCAGCTTGACTGATGGGGAGGAGCAGTACTTC.

The rearrangement uses TRBV5-1 and TRBJ2-7; the D call may be TRBD1 or TRBD2 (6 bases each). Deletions cut 0 bases from V and 2 bases from J, with 9 bases between. The CDR3 is made up of 14 amino acids. CDR1 is SGHRS, CDR2 YFSETQ, per germline. The CDR3 coding sequence is TGCGCCAGCAGCTTGGACAGGGAGGCCTACGAGCAGTACTTC. The encoded protein is CASSLDREAYEQYF.

As to this clone: This specimen includes other DNA sequences encoding the same CDR3. The chain links TRBV18 to TRBJ2-7, with D possibly called TRBD1 or TRBD2 (5 bases each). The CDR3 has 14 residues. The V end lost 3 bases, the J end lost 2 bases, and 11 bases lay between the germline ends. Per germline, CDR1 KGHSH and CDR2 LQKENI. The CDR3 loop reads CASSPGTTAYEQYF. In DNA form, the CDR3 reads TGTGCCAGCTCACCCGGGACGACGGCCTACGAGCAGTACTTC. Supplemented by reference TRBV18 and TRBJ2-7, the full variable domain reads NAGVMQNPRHLVRRRGQEARLRCSPMKGHSHVYWYRQLPEEGLKFMVYLQKENIIDESGMPKERFSAEFPKEGPSILRIQQVVRGDSAAYFCASSPGTTAYEQYFGPGTRLTVT.